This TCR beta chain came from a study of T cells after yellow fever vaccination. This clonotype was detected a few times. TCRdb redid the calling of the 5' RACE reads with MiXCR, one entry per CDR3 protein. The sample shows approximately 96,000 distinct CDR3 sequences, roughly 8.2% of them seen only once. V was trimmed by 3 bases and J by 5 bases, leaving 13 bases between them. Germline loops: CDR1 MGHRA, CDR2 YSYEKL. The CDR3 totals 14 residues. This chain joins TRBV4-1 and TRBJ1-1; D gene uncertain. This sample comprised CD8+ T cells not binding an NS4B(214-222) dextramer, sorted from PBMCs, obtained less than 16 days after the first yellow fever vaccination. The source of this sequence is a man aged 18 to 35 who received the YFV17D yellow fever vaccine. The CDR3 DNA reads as TGCGCCAGCAGCCAGGATGCAGCGAAGACTGAAGCTTTCTTT. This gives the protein CASSQDAAKTEAFF.